This T cell receptor (beta chain) was recovered during a study of T cell responses to AZD1222 COVID-19 vaccine. Generated by immunoSEQ multiplex PCR, the TCRdb table keeps only in-frame clones and is missing some. The sample includes around 79,000 clones, approximately 90% of them seen just once. The CDR3 runs 13 residues. After removal of 5 bases from V and 2 bases from J, the junction contained 3 bases not matched to a gene. The V gene's germline CDR1 is LNHDA and CDR2 SQIVND (reference sequence). Sample: peripheral blood, taken on day 0 of AZD1222 vaccination. V gene TRBV19 combines with J gene TRBJ2-7; 7 bases fit TRBD1. The receptor was derived from an adult in good health. The chain's CDR3 is CASSPGTAYEQYF. The CDR3 coding sequence is TGTGCCAGTAGTCCTGGGACAGCCTACGAGCAGTACTTC.